These 26 T cell receptor beta chains were sequenced from one sample in a study of blood T cell repertoires in COVID-19. Method: immunoSEQ multiplex PCR; TCRdb's copy keeps in-frame clones and lacks some. The sample lists 15,000 to 20,000 clones, around 80% seen once, with 6.5% to 9% in the top ten. Sequences were obtained from peripheral blood. Receptors were obtained from a man in his 60s with acute or convalescent COVID-19.

The table lists this clone with a few counts. The rearrangement joins TRBV7-9 to TRBJ2-7; weak D call: TRBD1 (5 bases). The ends were cut back, 6 bases at V and 1 base at J, with 16 bases in the middle. CDR1 is SEHNR, CDR2 FQNEAQ, per germline (reference sequence). The CDR3 is 15 residues long. The CDR3 spells CASSPGHLASYEQYF. The DNA of the CDR3 is TGTGCCAGCAGTCCAGGACACCTGGCATCCTACGAGCAGTACTTC.

The chain carries TRBV7-2 and TRBJ1-2, with 7 bases identical to TRBD1. Germline V CDR1 and CDR2: SGHTA, FQGNSA. The ends lost 5 bases at V and 1 base at J; junction bases unmatched: 7. CDR3 size: 15 residues. CDR3: CASSPLTGHNYGYTF. The CDR3 DNA reads TGTGCCAGCAGCCCGCTGACAGGGCATAACTATGGCTACACCTTC.

CDR3: CASRRNNEQFF. The CDR3 nucleotides are TGTGCCAGTCGCAGAAACAATGAGCAGTTCTTC. This chain uses TRBV19 with TRBJ2-1, with D unclear. V lost 8 bases, J lost 5 bases, and 7 bases lay in between. The CDR3 totals 11 residues. Looked up from germline, CDR1 is LNHDA and CDR2 is SQIVND (reference sequence).

This clone was counted between two and nine times. V and J are TRBV15 and TRBJ1-3; D uncertain. V gave up 0 bases and J gave up 2 bases, with 8 bases separating them. Germline CDR1 reads LNHNV; CDR2 reads YYDKDF (reference sequence). This CDR3 is built from 15 residues. CDR3 region: CATSREVATGNTIYF. The CDR3 region has the DNA TGTGCCACCAGCAGAGAAGTCGCGACTGGAAACACCATATATTTT.

The chain is built from TRBV19 and TRBJ2-2, with D tentatively TRBD2 (5 bases). CDR3 size: 16 residues. From germline, CDR1 is LNHDA and CDR2 SQIVND (reference sequence). Trimming cost V 5 bases and J 1 base, with 14 bases left between them. CDR3 region: CASSWRVELNTGELFF. CDR3 DNA: TGTGCCAGTAGTTGGCGGGTGGAGCTGAACACCGGGGAGCTGTTTTTT.

The J gene is TRBJ1-4, the V gene TRBV6-1; D unclear. Germline CDR1 reads MNHNS; CDR2 reads SASEGT. The V end lost 3 bases, the J end lost 0 bases, and 8 bases lay between the germline ends. The CDR3 is made up of 15 amino acids. As DNA, the CDR3 is TGTGCCAGCAGTGAGACACCAACAACTAATGAAAAACTGTTTTTT. Residues: CASSETPTTNEKLFF.

The V gene is TRBV14, the J gene TRBJ1-2; D is undetermined. V was cut by 4 bases and J by 1 base, with 16 bases left in between. This CDR3 is built from 16 residues. CDR1 and CDR2 from the germline V gene are SGHDN and FVKESK. The CDR3 bases are TGTGCCAGCAGCCCGGGAGGTCTCGGTATTAACTATGGCTACACCTTC. Protein product: CASSPGGLGINYGYTF.

The genes are TRBV13 and TRBJ2-7; TRBD1 matches 9 bases. V lost 0 bases and J lost 7; bases outside the gene matches: 1. Looked up from germline, CDR1 is PRHDT and CDR2 is FYEKMQ (reference sequence). This CDR3 comprises 13 residues. The CDR3 region is CASSLGTGGEQYF. The CDR3 coding sequence is TGTGCCAGCAGCTTAGGGACAGGGGGGGAGCAGTACTTC.

The chain carries TRBV6-5 and TRBJ2-1; possible D gene TRBD2, 5 bases. V was clipped by 0 bases and J by 2 bases, with 11 bases between them. The germline V gene has CDR1 MNHEY and CDR2 SVGAGI. This CDR3 has 16 residues. The CDR3 nucleotides read TGTGCCAGCAGTTACTCATCGGGGATTCCCTACAATGAGCAGTTCTTC. This sequence encodes CASSYSSGIPYNEQFF.

The genes are TRBV6-5 and TRBJ1-1; D remains unclear. Trimming pared 6 bases from V and 3 bases from J, leaving 5 bases between. This CDR3 has 11 residues. From germline, CDR1 is MNHEY and CDR2 SVGAGI. The DNA for the CDR3 is TGTGCCAGCAGGCAGGACACTGAAGCTTTCTTT. Translation gives CASRQDTEAFF.

CDR3 amino acids: CASSLDRDYGYTF. The CDR3 nucleotides are TGTGCCAGCAGCTTGGACAGGGACTATGGCTACACCTTC. This chain joins TRBV11-2 and TRBJ1-2; 8 nucleotides match TRBD1. This CDR3 has 13 residues. J lost 3 bases, V lost 3 bases, and 0 bases had no gene match. Germline-derived CDR1 and CDR2 are SGHAT and FQNNGV.

This clone was seen more than once but under ten times. The V gene is TRBV5-1, the J gene TRBJ1-4, with 7 bases aligning to TRBD1. The V gene's germline CDR1 is SGHRS and CDR2 YFSETQ. Losses at the gene ends were 0 bases for V and 2 bases for J; bases not matched to a gene: 1. This CDR3 spans 15 amino acids. CDR3 residues: CASSLGGQTNEKLFF. The CDR3 DNA is TGCGCCAGCAGCTTGGGGGGACAGACTAATGAAAAACTGTTTTTT.

In DNA form, the CDR3 reads TGTGCCAGCAGTTACTACAGGGGCGGGGAGCTGTTTTTT. Its protein is CASSYYRGGELFF. The J gene is TRBJ2-2, the V gene TRBV6-2 or TRBV6-3, with 7 bases aligning to TRBD1. V lost 1 base to trimming and J lost 7 bases; unmatched junction nucleotides: 0. CDR1 is MNHEY, CDR2 SVGEGT, per germline. The CDR3 length is 13 residues.

The chain combines TRBV2 with TRBJ2-1; D not certain. V dropped 8 bases and J dropped 0 bases, with 8 bases sitting between them. CDR1 is SNHLY and CDR2 is FYNNEI in the germline V gene. CDR3 length: 13 amino acids. The CDR3 DNA reads TGTGCCAGCGGCGGCAGCTCCTACAATGAGCAGTTCTTC. Translation: CASGGSSYNEQFF.

This chain connects TRBV6-1 to TRBJ2-7, with TRBD1 matching over 7 bases. The germline V gene encodes CDR1 MNHNS and CDR2 SASEGT. This CDR3 contains 16 residues. The V and J ends lost 4 bases and 1 base, in that order; junction bases with no gene match: 10. The CDR3 protein is CASSGAGTADSYEQYF. CDR3 DNA: TGTGCCAGCAGTGGAGCCGGGACAGCCGATTCCTACGAGCAGTACTTC.

The J gene is TRBJ1-1, the V gene TRBV7-9; D remains ambiguous. In germline, CDR1 is SEHNR, CDR2 FQNEAQ (reference sequence). The V and J ends lost 5 bases and 0 bases respectively, with 16 bases between them. This CDR3 contains 16 residues. The CDR3 reads CASSHSGRRMNTEAFF. CDR3 DNA: TGTGCCAGCAGCCACTCGGGTAGGCGGATGAACACTGAAGCTTTCTTT. The whole variable domain, remainder taken from reference TRBV7-9 and TRBJ1-1, is DTGVSQNPRHKITKRGQNVTFRCDPISEHNRLYWYRQTLGQGPEFLTYFQNEAQLEKSRLLSDRFSAERPKGSFSTLEIQRTEQGDSAMYLCASSHSGRRMNTEAFFGQGTRLTVV.

The chain uses TRBV9 and TRBJ1-6, with unresolved D. The CDR3 is 14 residues long. The germline V gene encodes CDR1 SGDLS and CDR2 YYNGEE. The ends were cut back, 1 base at V and 1 base at J, with 3 bases in the middle. As DNA, the CDR3 is TGTGCCAGCAGCGTATCTTCCTATAATTCACCCCTCCACTTT. Its protein is CASSVSSYNSPLHF.

The chain joins TRBV2 to TRBJ1-5, with D possibly TRBD1 on 5 matching bases. The CDR3 covers 15 residues. V dropped 4 bases and J dropped 2 bases, with 12 bases sitting between them. Germline V gene sequence: CDR1 SNHLY, CDR2 FYNNEI. The CDR3 loop reads CASSGGSWGNQPQHF. The CDR3 bases are TGTGCCAGCAGTGGGGGCAGTTGGGGCAATCAGCCCCAGCATTTT.

V usage is TRBV6-5 and J usage is TRBJ2-5, with no clear D. Germline assignment: CDR1 MNHEY and CDR2 SVGAGI. V lost 4 bases and J 7 bases, leaving 13 bases between the germline ends. The CDR3 runs to 13 residues. CDR3 sequence reads: CASSFLVVGTQYF. The DNA of the CDR3 is TGTGCCAGCAGTTTTCTAGTGGTAGGGACCCAGTACTTC.

The rearrangement joins TRBV18 to TRBJ2-2, with 7 bases aligning to TRBD1. The germline V gene has CDR1 KGHSH and CDR2 LQKENI. V shed 3 bases and J 3 bases; nucleotides not matched to a gene: 4. The CDR3 is 15 amino acids. CDR3 in amino acids: CASSPVQGDTGELFF. DNA for the CDR3: TGTGCCAGCTCACCCGTCCAGGGGGACACCGGGGAGCTGTTTTTT. The entire variable domain, with the rest obtained from reference TRBV18 and TRBJ2-2, is as follows: NAGVMQNPRHLVRRRGQEARLRCSPMKGHSHVYWYRQLPEEGLKFMVYLQKENIIDESGMPKERFSAEFPKEGPSILRIQQVVRGDSAAYFCASSPVQGDTGELFFGEGSRLTVL.

The chain joins TRBV5-4 to TRBJ2-1; D is perhaps TRBD2 (6 bases). The V end lost 1 base, the J end lost 2 bases, and 10 bases lay between the germline ends. Germline assignment: CDR1 SGHNT and CDR2 YYREEE (reference sequence). The CDR3 is made up of 15 amino acids. The CDR3: CASSLTAGTYNEQFF. The CDR3 DNA reads as TGTGCCAGCAGCTTGACAGCGGGCACCTACAATGAGCAGTTCTTC. The entire variable domain, with the rest obtained from reference TRBV5-4 and TRBJ2-1, is as follows: ETGVTQSPTHLIKTRGQQVTLRCSSQSGHNTVSWYQQALGQGPQFIFQYYREEENGRGNFPPRFSGLQFPNYSSELNVNALELDDSALYLCASSLTAGTYNEQFFGPGTRLTVL.

The rearrangement joins TRBV27 to TRBJ1-1, with 7 bases lining up with TRBD1. The germline gives CDR1 MNHEY, CDR2 SMNVEV (reference sequence). This CDR3 contains 17 residues. Trimming removed 5 bases from V and 1 base from J; junction bases left unmatched: 13. Written as DNA, the CDR3 is TGTGCCAGCAGTCCTATATTCTCCGGGACAGCGAACACTGAAGCTTTCTTT. It specifies CASSPIFSGTANTEAFF.

The J gene is TRBJ1-5, the V gene TRBV12-3 or TRBV12-4; D possibly corresponds to TRBD1 (6 bases). This CDR3 is built from 13 residues. V gave up 5 bases and J gave up 7 bases, with 12 bases separating them. In DNA form, the CDR3 reads TGTGCCAGCAGTCCCCAGGGGAGCCAGCCCCAGCATTTT. Translation: CASSPQGSQPQHF.

Only one count was recorded for this clone. The chain links TRBV5-1 to TRBJ1-6, with 8 bases that match TRBD1. The V segment lost 4 bases and the J segment 8 bases; nucleotides outside the gene matches: 5. CDR3 size: 14 residues. CDR1 is SGHRS, CDR2 YFSETQ, per germline. In DNA form, the CDR3 reads TGCGCCAGCAGCCAGGACAGGGACCATTCACCCCTCCACTTT. Translation: CASSQDRDHSPLHF.

The chain links TRBV5-1 to TRBJ2-3, with 8 bases lining up with TRBD1. After removal of 6 bases from V and 2 bases from J, the junction contained 8 bases not matched to a gene. This CDR3 has 15 amino acids. Germline lookup yields CDR1 SGHRS and CDR2 YFSETQ. The CDR3 DNA sequence: TGCGCCAGCAATATCGGACAGGGCGCCACAGATACGCAGTATTTT. As protein: CASNIGQGATDTQYF.

The V and J genes are TRBV5-1 and TRBJ2-2; TRBD1 matches 8 bases. Trimming removed 5 bases from V and 2 bases from J; junction bases left unmatched: 2. Germline V CDR1 and CDR2: SGHRS, YFSETQ. The CDR3 is 14 amino acids. Written as DNA, the CDR3 is TGCGCCAGCAGAGGACAGGGCAACACCGGGGAGCTGTTTTTT. Its translation: CASRGQGNTGELFF.